This entry is about one TCR beta chain. This sample is part of a study of OX40 agonist ivuxolimab in advanced cancers. Across the whole study: Three dose-escalation patients had partial responses: one with hepatocellular carcinoma and two with cutaneous melanoma.

Some clones are missing from TCRdb's copy, which holds only in-frame ones; the method was immunoSEQ multiplex PCR. The repertoire holds about 71,000 clones, with roughly 80% as singletons. V was cut by 5 bases and J by 0 bases, with 11 bases left in between. The CDR3 extends over 16 amino acids. Looked up from germline, CDR1 is SGHVS and CDR2 is FNYEAQ. Specimen: CD4+ or CD8+ T cells sorted from blood, collected in a trial of the OX40 agonist ivuxolimab. The chain couples TRBV7-6 to TRBJ2-6; unclear D gene. The clonotype originates from an adult with an advanced solid tumor such as melanoma, head and neck, liver or kidney cancer. CDR3 region: CASSPDMVSGANVLTF. In DNA form, the CDR3 reads TGTGCCAGCAGCCCAGATATGGTCTCTGGGGCCAACGTCCTGACTTTC.